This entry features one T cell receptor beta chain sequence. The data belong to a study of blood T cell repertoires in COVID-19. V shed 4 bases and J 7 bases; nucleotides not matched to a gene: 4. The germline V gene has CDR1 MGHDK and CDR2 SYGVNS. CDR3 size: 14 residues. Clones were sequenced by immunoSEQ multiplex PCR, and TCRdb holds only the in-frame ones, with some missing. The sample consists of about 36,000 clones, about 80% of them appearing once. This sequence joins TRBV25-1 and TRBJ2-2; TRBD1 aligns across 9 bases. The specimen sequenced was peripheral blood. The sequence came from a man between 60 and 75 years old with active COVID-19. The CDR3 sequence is CASSGDRAFGELFF. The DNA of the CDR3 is TGTGCCAGCAGTGGGGACAGGGCGTTCGGGGAGCTGTTTTTT.